The 17 T cell receptor beta chains reported below all come from one sample, sequenced in a study of shared clonotypes between healthy human individuals (dated by TCRdb to the early 2020s). The receptor library was made with the immunoSEQ multiplex PCR assay. The table comes from immuneACCESS by way of TCRdb, which keeps in-frame sequences with V and J called. Part of the clones is missing from these tables; in studies checked, under half for an unresolved V gene and the rest for unknown reasons. This sample has around 1 million clones in its table, and roughly 72% of those were observed once. The biggest ten clones account for approximately 1.5% of the sample. Sequencing input: memory CD4+ T cells sorted from blood. The cell subset or site label for this specimen denotes: CD45RA-negative fraction. The receptors here all came from a man aged 18 to 29 in good health.

The chain joins TRBV18 to TRBJ2-3; possible D gene TRBD2, 5 bases. From germline, CDR1 is KGHSH and CDR2 LQKENI. Between the trimmed V and J ends, which lost 4 bases and 5 bases, there was a span of 13 bases. CDR3 length equals 14 residues. CDR3 coding DNA: TGTGCCAGCTCACGTACCTCGAGCGGAGATACGCAGTATTTT. As protein: CASSRTSSGDTQYF.

V usage is TRBV7-2 and J usage is TRBJ2-5, with D possibly matching TRBD2 (5 bases). The CDR3 is made up of 17 amino acids. In germline, CDR1 is SGHTA, CDR2 FQGNSA. V lost 1 base to trimming and J lost 6 bases, with 21 bases between them. The CDR3 region is CASSLERLAELGKTQYF. In DNA, the CDR3 is TGTGCCAGCAGCTTAGAGCGGCTAGCAGAGCTAGGGAAGACCCAGTACTTC.

This clone was seen only a few times. The sample carries other DNA sequences with the same CDR3. The chain couples TRBV6-1 to TRBJ1-5, with 9 bases that match TRBD1. The CDR3 is made up of 13 amino acids. Germline values: CDR1 MNHNS, CDR2 SASEGT. V shed 6 bases and J 5 bases; nucleotides not matched to a gene: 2. The CDR3: CASSGTGYQPQHF. The CDR3 DNA is TGTGCCAGCAGCGGGACAGGGTATCAGCCCCAGCATTTT.

Of note for this clone: Germline is not matched at one junction end, which may reflect a read error. The chain employs TRBV7-7 and TRBJ2-2; D not certain. The germline gives CDR1 SSHAT, CDR2 FNYEAQ (reference sequence). CDR3 size: 13 residues. The CDR3, as DNA: TGTGCTAGCAGCCACCTGCGTACCGGGGAGCTGTTTTTT. Translating it yields CASSHLRTGELFF.

This clone was counted a few times. This chain uses TRBV18 with TRBJ2-7; D tentatively fits TRBD1 or TRBD2 (5 bases each). The germline V gene encodes CDR1 KGHSH and CDR2 LQKENI. V dropped 3 bases and J dropped 3 bases, with 12 bases sitting between them. This CDR3 region has 14 residues. This CDR3 is CASSPGVTRYEQYF. The CDR3 DNA sequence: TGTGCCAGCTCACCGGGGGTCACTCGCTACGAGCAGTACTTC.

The rearrangement joins TRBV19 to TRBJ2-1; TRBD2 matches 10 bases. Germline CDR1 reads LNHDA; CDR2 reads SQIVND (reference sequence). J gave up 2 bases and V 5 bases, and 9 bases lay outside the gene matches. CDR3 size: 17 residues. The CDR3 region is CASSPYALAGAYNEQFF. Written as DNA, the CDR3 is TGTGCCAGTAGTCCATACGCCCTAGCGGGGGCCTACAATGAGCAGTTCTTC.

V usage is TRBV7-8 and J usage is TRBJ1-5; 8 bases are shared with TRBD1. The CDR3 has 16 residues. Germline-derived CDR1 and CDR2 are SGHVS and FQNEAQ. V was pared by 3 bases and J by 6 bases, with 10 bases of the junction left unmatched. CDR3 DNA: TGTGCCAGCAGCTTGTTCGGACAGGGAATTGTTCAGCCCCAGCATTTT. It specifies CASSLFGQGIVQPQHF.

The gene calls are TRBV10-2 and TRBJ2-1; 12 positions agree with TRBD2. The CDR3 has 15 residues. CDR1 and CDR2 from the germline V gene are WSHSY and SAAADI. V was pared by 6 bases and J by 9 bases, with 9 bases of the junction left unmatched. CDR3 residues: CASRNPGLAGGEQFF. As DNA, the CDR3 is TGCGCCAGCAGGAACCCGGGACTAGCGGGCGGTGAGCAGTTCTTC.

The chain carries TRBV11-2 and TRBJ2-5; tentatively, D is TRBD1 or TRBD2 (6 bases each). This CDR3 has 15 residues. Germline V gives CDR1 SGHAT, CDR2 FQNNGV. V was pared by 1 base and J by 4 bases, with 13 bases between. The CDR3 DNA sequence: TGTGCCAGCAGCTTAGGTGTGGGGGGCGGAGAGACCCAGTACTTC. Its translation: CASSLGVGGGETQYF.

V is TRBV21-1 and J is TRBJ1-3. TRBV21-1 is deemed a pseudogene. The CDR3 spans 12 residues. CDR3 loop: CASSRGEETIYF. The CDR3 DNA sequence: TGTGCCAGCAGCAGGGGGGAGGAAACCATATATTTT.

The chain joins TRBV6-5 to TRBJ1-1, with a tentative D call TRBD1 (6 bases). V dropped 6 bases and J dropped 0 bases, with 8 bases sitting between them. CDR1 and CDR2 (germline): MNHEY, SVGAGI. The length of the CDR3 is 13 residues. The CDR3 protein is CASRDRVNTEAFF. The CDR3 DNA follows: TGTGCCAGCAGGGACAGAGTGAACACTGAAGCTTTCTTT.

The V gene is TRBV19, the J gene TRBJ2-7, with 9 nucleotides matching TRBD2. The CDR3 totals 13 residues. The V segment lost 8 bases and the J segment 2 bases; nucleotides outside the gene matches: 4. The germline CDR1 and CDR2 sequences are LNHDA and SQIVND (reference sequence). This CDR3 is CASRTSEAYEQYF. The CDR3 DNA is TGTGCCAGTCGGACTAGCGAAGCCTACGAGCAGTACTTC. Looking up the rest from reference TRBV19 and TRBJ2-7 gives the full variable domain: DGGITQSPKYLFRKEGQNVTLSCEQNLNHDAMYWYRQDPGQGLRLIYYSQIVNDFQKGDIAEGYSVSREKKESFPLTVTSAQKNPTAFYLCASRTSEAYEQYFGPGTRLTVT.

The V gene is TRBV5-1, the J gene TRBJ2-1; 8 nucleotides align to TRBD1. This CDR3 contains 14 residues. Germline lookup yields CDR1 SGHRS and CDR2 YFSETQ. The J segment lost 7 bases and the V segment lost 4 bases, leaving 7 bases of the junction unmatched. The DNA of the CDR3 is TGCGCCAGCAGCGTCGCGACAGGGGTGAATGAGCAGTTCTTC. Translating gives CASSVATGVNEQFF.

CDR3 DNA sequence: TGTGCCAGCAGACAGCAGGGAATTAGCAATCAGCCCCAGCATTTT. Protein: CASRQQGISNQPQHF. V is TRBV28 and J is TRBJ1-5; a possible D gene is TRBD1 (5 bases). Trimming removed 6 bases from V and 0 bases from J, with 12 bases in between. The CDR3 sequence is 15 residues long. Per germline, CDR1 MDHEN and CDR2 SYDVKM.

The chain couples TRBV2 to TRBJ2-3; D unresolved. This CDR3 region has 13 residues. Germline V gene sequence: CDR1 SNHLY, CDR2 FYNNEI. The V gene lost 5 bases and the J gene lost 5 bases, with 11 bases spanning the gap. CDR3 DNA sequence: TGTGCCAGCAGTAGCCAAAGGGTAGATACGCAGTATTTT. Translation gives CASSSQRVDTQYF. Together with reference TRBV2 and TRBJ2-3, the CDR3 gives the full variable domain: EPEVTQTPSHQVTQMGQEVILRCVPISNHLYFYWYRQILGQKVEFLVSFYNNEISEKSEIFDDQFSVERPDGSNFTLKIRSTKLEDSAMYFCASSSQRVDTQYFGPGTRLTVL.

This clone was seen a few times. The rearrangement joins TRBV11-2 to TRBJ1-3; TRBD1 might be the D (5 bases). V lost 1 base and J 0 bases, leaving 13 bases between the germline ends. Germline V CDR1 and CDR2: SGHAT, FQNNGV. CDR3 length equals 17 residues. CDR3 in amino acids: CASSLGVAGNSGNTIYF. The CDR3 DNA reads as TGTGCCAGCAGCTTAGGGGTCGCAGGGAACTCTGGAAACACCATATATTTT.

The chain couples TRBV6-5 to TRBJ1-5; 7 bases fit TRBD1. V was clipped by 2 bases and J by 5 bases; unmatched bases: 6. The CDR3 is 15 residues long. The germline gives CDR1 MNHEY, CDR2 SVGAGI. CDR3 nucleotides: TGTGCCAGCAGTTACCGCGGGACAGCCGATCAGCCCCAGCATTTT. Encoded protein: CASSYRGTADQPQHF.